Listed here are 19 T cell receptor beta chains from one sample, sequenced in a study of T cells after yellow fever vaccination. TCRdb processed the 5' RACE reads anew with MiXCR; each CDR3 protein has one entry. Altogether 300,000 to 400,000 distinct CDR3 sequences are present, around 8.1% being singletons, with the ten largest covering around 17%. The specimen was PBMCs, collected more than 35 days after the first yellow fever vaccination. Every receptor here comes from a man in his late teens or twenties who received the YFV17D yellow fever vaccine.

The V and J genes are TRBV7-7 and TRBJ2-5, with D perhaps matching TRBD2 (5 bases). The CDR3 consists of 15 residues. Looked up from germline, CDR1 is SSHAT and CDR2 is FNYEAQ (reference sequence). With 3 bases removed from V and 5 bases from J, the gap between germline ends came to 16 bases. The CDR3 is CASSFSTAWEETQYF. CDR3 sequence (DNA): TGTGCCAGCAGCTTTAGTACCGCCTGGGAGGAGACCCAGTACTTC. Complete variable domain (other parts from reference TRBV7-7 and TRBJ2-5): GAGVSQSPRYKVTKRGQDVTLRCDPISSHATLYWYQQALGQGPEFLTYFNYEAQPDKSGLPSDRFSAERPEGSISTLTIQRTEQRDSAMYRCASSFSTAWEETQYFGPGTRLLVL.

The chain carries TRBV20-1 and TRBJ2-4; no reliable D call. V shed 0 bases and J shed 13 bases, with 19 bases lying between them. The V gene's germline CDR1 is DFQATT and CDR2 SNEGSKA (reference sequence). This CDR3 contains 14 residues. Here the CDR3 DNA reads TGCAGTGCTAGAGATTCGAGGTATAGACGGGTCCAGTACTTC. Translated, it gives CSARDSRYRRVQYF.

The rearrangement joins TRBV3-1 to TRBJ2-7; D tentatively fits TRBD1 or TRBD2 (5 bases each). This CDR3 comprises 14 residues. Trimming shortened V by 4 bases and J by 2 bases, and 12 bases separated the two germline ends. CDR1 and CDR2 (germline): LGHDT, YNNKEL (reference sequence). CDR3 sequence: CASSPPGATYEQYF. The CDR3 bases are TGTGCCAGCAGCCCCCCCGGGGCCACCTACGAGCAGTACTTC.

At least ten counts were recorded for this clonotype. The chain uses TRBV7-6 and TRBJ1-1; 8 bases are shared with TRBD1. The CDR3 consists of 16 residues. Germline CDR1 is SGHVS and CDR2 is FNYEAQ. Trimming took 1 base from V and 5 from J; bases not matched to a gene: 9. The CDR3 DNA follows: TGTGCCAGCAGCTTAGTGGTACAGGGGGTCCGGACTGAAGCTTTCTTT. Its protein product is CASSLVVQGVRTEAFF.

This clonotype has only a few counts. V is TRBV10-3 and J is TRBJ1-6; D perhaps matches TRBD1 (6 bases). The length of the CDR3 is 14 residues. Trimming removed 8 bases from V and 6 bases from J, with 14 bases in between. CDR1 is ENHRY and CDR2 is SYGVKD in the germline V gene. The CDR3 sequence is CAIGGSSSNSPLHF. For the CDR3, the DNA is TGTGCCATCGGGGGCAGCTCATCTAATTCACCCCTCCACTTT.

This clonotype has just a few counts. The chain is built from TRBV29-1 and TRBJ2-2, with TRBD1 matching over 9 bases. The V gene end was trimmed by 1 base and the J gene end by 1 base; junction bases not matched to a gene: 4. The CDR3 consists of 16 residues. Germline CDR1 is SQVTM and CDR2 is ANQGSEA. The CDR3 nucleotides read TGCAGCGTTGAAGGTGTGGACAGGGGGAACACCGGGGAGCTGTTTTTT. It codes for CSVEGVDRGNTGELFF.

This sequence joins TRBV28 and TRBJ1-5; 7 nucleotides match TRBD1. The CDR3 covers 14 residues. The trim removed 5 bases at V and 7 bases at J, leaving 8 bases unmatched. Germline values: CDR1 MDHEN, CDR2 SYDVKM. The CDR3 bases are TGTGCCAGCAGTCCTGACAGGGTTCAACAGCCCCAGCATTTT. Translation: CASSPDRVQQPQHF.

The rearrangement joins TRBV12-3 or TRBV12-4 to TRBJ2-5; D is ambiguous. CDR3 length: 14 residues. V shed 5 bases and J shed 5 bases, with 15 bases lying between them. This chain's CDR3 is CASSPQARRETQYF. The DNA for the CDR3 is TGTGCCAGCAGTCCGCAAGCGCGGCGGGAGACCCAGTACTTC.

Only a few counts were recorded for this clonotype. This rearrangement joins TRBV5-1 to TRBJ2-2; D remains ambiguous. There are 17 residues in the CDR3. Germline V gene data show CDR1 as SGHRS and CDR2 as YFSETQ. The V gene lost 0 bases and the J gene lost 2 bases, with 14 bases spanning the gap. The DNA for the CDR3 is TGCGCCAGCAGCTTGGTATCCCAGCTCCTAAACACCGGGGAGCTGTTTTTT. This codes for CASSLVSQLLNTGELFF.

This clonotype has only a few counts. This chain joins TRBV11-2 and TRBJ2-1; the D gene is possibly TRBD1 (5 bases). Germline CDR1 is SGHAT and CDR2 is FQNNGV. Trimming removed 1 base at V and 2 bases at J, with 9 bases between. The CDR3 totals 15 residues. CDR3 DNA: TGTGCCAGCAGCTTAGCTCCAGGGACCTACAATGAGCAGTTCTTC. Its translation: CASSLAPGTYNEQFF.

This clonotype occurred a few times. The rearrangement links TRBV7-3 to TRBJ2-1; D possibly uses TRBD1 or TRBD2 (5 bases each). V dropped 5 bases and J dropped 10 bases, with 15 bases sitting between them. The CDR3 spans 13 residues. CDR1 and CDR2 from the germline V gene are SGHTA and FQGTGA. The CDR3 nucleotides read TGTGCCAGCAGCCCCCAGGTTGAGGGGGAGCAGTTCTTC. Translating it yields CASSPQVEGEQFF.

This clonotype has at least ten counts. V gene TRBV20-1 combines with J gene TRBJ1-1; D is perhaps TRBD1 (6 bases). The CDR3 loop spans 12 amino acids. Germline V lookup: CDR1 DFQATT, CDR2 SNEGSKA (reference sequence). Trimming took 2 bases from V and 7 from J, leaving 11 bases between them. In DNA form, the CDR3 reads TGCAGTGCTAGAACTCAGGGGAGTGAAGCTTTCTTT. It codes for CSARTQGSEAFF.

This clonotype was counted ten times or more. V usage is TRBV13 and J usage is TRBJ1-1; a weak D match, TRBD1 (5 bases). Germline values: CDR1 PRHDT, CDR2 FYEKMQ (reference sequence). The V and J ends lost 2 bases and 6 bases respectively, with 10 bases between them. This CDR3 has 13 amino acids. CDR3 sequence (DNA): TGTGCCAGCAGCTTACTTGGGGCAGCTGAAGCTTTCTTT. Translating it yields CASSLLGAAEAFF.

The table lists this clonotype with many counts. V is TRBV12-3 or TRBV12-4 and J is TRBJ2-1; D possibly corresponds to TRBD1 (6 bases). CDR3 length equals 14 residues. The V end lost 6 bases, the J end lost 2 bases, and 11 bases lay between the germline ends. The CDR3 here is CASSDRRTYNEQFF. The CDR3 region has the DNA TGTGCCAGCAGCGACAGGCGGACCTACAATGAGCAGTTCTTC.

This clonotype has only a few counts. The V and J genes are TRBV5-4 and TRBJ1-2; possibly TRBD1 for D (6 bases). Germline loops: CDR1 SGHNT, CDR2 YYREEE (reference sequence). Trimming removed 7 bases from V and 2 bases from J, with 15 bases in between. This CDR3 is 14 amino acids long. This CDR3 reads CASFRQDGNYGYTF. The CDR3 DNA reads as TGTGCCAGCTTCCGACAGGACGGAAACTATGGCTACACCTTC.

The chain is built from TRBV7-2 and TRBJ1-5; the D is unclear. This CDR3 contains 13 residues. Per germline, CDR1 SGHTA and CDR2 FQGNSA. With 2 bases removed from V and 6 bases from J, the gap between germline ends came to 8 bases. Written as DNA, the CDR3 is TGTGCCAGCAGCTTAATCGCGCGTCAGCCCCAGCATTTT. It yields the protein CASSLIARQPQHF.

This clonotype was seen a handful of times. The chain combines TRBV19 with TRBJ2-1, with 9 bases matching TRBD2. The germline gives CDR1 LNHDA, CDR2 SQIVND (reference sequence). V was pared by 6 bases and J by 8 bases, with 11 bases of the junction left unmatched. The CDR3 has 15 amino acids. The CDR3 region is CASRRTSGFLDEQFF. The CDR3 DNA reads TGTGCCAGTAGGCGAACTAGCGGGTTCTTGGATGAGCAGTTCTTC.

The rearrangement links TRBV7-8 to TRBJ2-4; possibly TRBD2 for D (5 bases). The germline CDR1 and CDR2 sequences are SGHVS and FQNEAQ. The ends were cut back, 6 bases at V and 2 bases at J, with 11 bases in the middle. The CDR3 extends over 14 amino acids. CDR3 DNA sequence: TGTGCCAGCAGTCACGGGGTATCCAAAAACATTCAGTACTTC. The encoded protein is CASSHGVSKNIQYF.

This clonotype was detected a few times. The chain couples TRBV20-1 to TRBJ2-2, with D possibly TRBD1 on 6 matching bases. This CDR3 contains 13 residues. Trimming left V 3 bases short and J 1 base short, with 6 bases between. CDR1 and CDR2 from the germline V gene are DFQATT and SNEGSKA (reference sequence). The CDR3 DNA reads TGCAGTGCTAGCAGGGGGAACACCGGGGAGCTGTTTTTT. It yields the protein CSASRGNTGELFF.